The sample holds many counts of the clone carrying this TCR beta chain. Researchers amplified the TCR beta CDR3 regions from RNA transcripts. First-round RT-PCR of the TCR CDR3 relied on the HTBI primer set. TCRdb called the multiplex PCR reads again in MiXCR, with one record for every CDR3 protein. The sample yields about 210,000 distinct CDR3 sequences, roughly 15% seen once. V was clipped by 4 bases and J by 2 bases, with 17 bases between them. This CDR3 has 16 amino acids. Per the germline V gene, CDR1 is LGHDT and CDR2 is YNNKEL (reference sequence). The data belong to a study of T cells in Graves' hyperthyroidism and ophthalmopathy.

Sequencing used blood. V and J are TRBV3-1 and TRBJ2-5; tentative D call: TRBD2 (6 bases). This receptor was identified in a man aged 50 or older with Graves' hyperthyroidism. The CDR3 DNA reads TGTGCCAGCAGCCTCGGGCCTCGTGGAGGGCAAGAGACCCAGTACTTC. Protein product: CASSLGPRGGQETQYF.